The next 25 T cell receptor beta chains were all read from a single sample in a study of T cell changes during pregnancy in multiple sclerosis. The assay was immunoSEQ multiplex PCR, and TCRdb's table has in-frame clones only and misses some. The sample has roughly 100,000 clones, about nine tenths seen once. The specimen was peripheral blood, collected after pregnancy. All receptors come from a female donor in good health, enrolled as a control in a pregnancy study.

The V gene is TRBV11-3, the J gene TRBJ2-1; D uncertain. The V and J ends lost 5 bases and 7 bases respectively, with 9 bases between them. Germline assignment: CDR1 SGHNT and CDR2 YENEEA. This CDR3 spans 12 amino acids. The chain's CDR3 is CASSLSQNEQFF. CDR3 nucleotides: TGTGCCAGCAGCCTTTCTCAGAATGAGCAGTTCTTC.

V and J are TRBV18 and TRBJ2-7; TRBD1 matches at 7 bases. The V gene's germline CDR1 is KGHSH and CDR2 LQKENI. The CDR3 is made up of 14 amino acids. J gave up 5 bases and V 3 bases, and 7 bases lay outside the gene matches. The CDR3 DNA reads as TGTGCCAGCTCACCCGACAGGGTCGCCAACGAGCAGTACTTC. Translation: CASSPDRVANEQYF.

Written as DNA, the CDR3 is TGTGCCAGCAGCTTACAGGGAGGGGGCAATGAGCAGTTCTTC. Translating it yields CASSLQGGGNEQFF. The chain employs TRBV7-3 and TRBJ2-1, with a tentative D call TRBD2 (7 bases). V was pared by 2 bases and J by 6 bases, with 11 bases between. The V gene's germline CDR1 is SGHTA and CDR2 FQGTGA. The CDR3 consists of 14 residues.

V gene TRBV4-3 combines with J gene TRBJ2-1, with 10 nucleotides matching TRBD1. CDR3 length: 15 residues. Germline V gene lookup returns CDR1 LGHNA and CDR2 YSLEER. V gave up 6 bases and J gave up 2 bases; unmatched junction bases: 4. CDR3 protein: CASRNDRGPYNEQFF. DNA of the CDR3: TGCGCCAGCAGGAACGACAGGGGGCCCTACAATGAGCAGTTCTTC.

The V call is TRBV15, the J call TRBJ1-1; a weak D match, TRBD1 (5 bases). V lost 1 base to trimming and J lost 0 bases, with 12 bases between them. CDR1 LNHNV and CDR2 YYDKDF come from the germline V gene (reference sequence). The CDR3 contains 16 residues. The CDR3 spells CATSRGPKGMNTEAFF. In DNA form, the CDR3 reads TGTGCCACCAGCAGAGGTCCCAAGGGGATGAACACTGAAGCTTTCTTT.

The J gene is TRBJ2-2, the V gene TRBV2; 9 bases agree with TRBD1. The CDR3 is 14 residues long. Germline CDR1 and CDR2: SNHLY and FYNNEI. With V trimmed by 7 bases and J by 2 bases, 2 bases remained unmatched. The CDR3 DNA reads as TGTGCCAGCAAGGGACAGGGCAACACCGGGGAGCTGTTTTTT. Amino acid sequence: CASKGQGNTGELFF.

V and J are TRBV7-9 and TRBJ1-3, with D unresolved. This CDR3 comprises 11 residues. The germline CDR1 and CDR2 sequences are SEHNR and FQNEAQ (reference sequence). The CDR3 sequence: CVEERGNTIYF. DNA for the CDR3: TGTGTCGAGGAAAGGGGAAACACCATATATTTT.

The rearrangement uses TRBV18 and TRBJ1-1; D uncertain. This CDR3 region has 14 residues. V lost 5 bases to trimming and J lost 1 base, with 11 bases between them. The germline V gene has CDR1 KGHSH and CDR2 LQKENI. CDR3 region: CASSGSRGNTEAFF. The CDR3 nucleotides are TGTGCCAGCTCAGGCTCCCGGGGGAACACTGAAGCTTTCTTT.

The V and J genes are TRBV2 and TRBJ2-3; 7 bases line up with TRBD2. This CDR3 contains 14 residues. In germline, CDR1 is SNHLY, CDR2 FYNNEI. Trimming cost V 5 bases and J 1 base; bases outside gene matches: 3. As DNA, the CDR3 is TGTGCCAGCAGTTCTAGCGGTCGCACAGATACGCAGTATTTT. Protein product: CASSSSGRTDTQYF.

This clone has a single count. The chain recombines TRBV9 with TRBJ2-2; D is possibly TRBD1 (6 bases). Looked up from germline, CDR1 is SGDLS and CDR2 is YYNGEE. With 5 bases removed from V and 3 bases from J, the gap between germline ends came to 14 bases. The CDR3 runs 15 residues. The CDR3 DNA is TGTGCCAGCAGGGTCCAGGGGAGCGACACCGGGGAGCTGTTTTTT. It translates to CASRVQGSDTGELFF. The full variable domain, with the rest looked up from reference TRBV9 and TRBJ2-2, is DSGVTQTPKHLITATGQRVTLRCSPRSGDLSVYWYQQSLDQGLQFLIQYYNGEERAKGNILERFSAQQFPDLHSELNLSSLELGDSALYFCASRVQGSDTGELFFGEGSRLTVL.

In its sample, this clone was seen once. This chain connects TRBV25-1 to TRBJ2-2; D is unclear. Germline CDR1 is MGHDK and CDR2 is SYGVNS. The CDR3 loop spans 13 amino acids. Trimming removed 7 bases from V and 1 base from J, with 7 bases in between. CDR3: CASKSGNTGELFF. In DNA, the CDR3 is TGTGCCAGCAAGAGTGGGAACACCGGGGAGCTGTTTTTT.

V and J are TRBV7-8 and TRBJ2-7, with TRBD2 matching over 7 bases. The germline gives CDR1 SGHVS, CDR2 FQNEAQ. V shed 5 bases, J shed 2 bases, and the junction held 3 bases outside the gene matches. This CDR3 spans 13 amino acids. Here the CDR3 DNA reads TGTGCCAGCAGCCCGGGACTACCCTACGAGCAGTACTTC. Translated: CASSPGLPYEQYF.

The CDR3: CASSAERTGIYGYTF. CDR3 nucleotides: TGTGCCAGCAGTGCCGAACGGACGGGGATCTATGGCTACACCTTC. The chain employs TRBV6-4 and TRBJ1-2; no reliable D call. The germline V and J ends were trimmed by 4 bases and 4 bases, with 16 bases remaining between them. Per the germline V gene, CDR1 is MRHNA and CDR2 is SNTAGT. The CDR3 totals 15 residues.

This clone was seen only once. V gene TRBV29-1 combines with J gene TRBJ2-5; 7 positions agree with TRBD2. CDR1 and CDR2 (germline): SQVTM, ANQGSEA. V gave up 4 bases and J gave up 0 bases; unmatched junction bases: 2. The CDR3 runs to 13 residues. The CDR3 region is CSVGRGNQETQYF. The CDR3 DNA reads as TGCAGCGTTGGGCGGGGGAACCAAGAGACCCAGTACTTC.

The V and J genes are TRBV5-8 and TRBJ2-4; 12 bases match TRBD2. V lost 5 bases and J lost 0; bases outside the gene matches: 9. The CDR3 totals 18 residues. Germline loops: CDR1 SGHTS, CDR2 YDEGEE. The CDR3, as DNA: TGTGCCAGCAGGCTGACTAGCGGGGGTTCCTTAGCCAAAAACATTCAGTACTTC. Translation: CASRLTSGGSLAKNIQYF.

This clone has only one observation. This chain links TRBV29-1 with TRBJ2-6; TRBD1 matches 9 bases. J lost 2 bases, V lost 4 bases, and 0 bases had no gene match. Germline CDR1 is SQVTM and CDR2 is ANQGSEA. The CDR3 length is 14 residues. The CDR3 region is CSVGQGAGANVLTF. The CDR3 DNA reads as TGCAGCGTTGGACAGGGGGCTGGGGCCAACGTCCTGACTTTC. Together with reference TRBV29-1 and TRBJ2-6, the CDR3 gives the full variable domain: SAVISQKPSRDICQRGTSLTIQCQVDSQVTMMFWYRQQPGQSLTLIATANQGSEATYESGFVIDKFPISRPNLTFSTLTVSNMSPEDSSIYLCSVGQGAGANVLTFGAGSRLTVL.

The J gene is TRBJ2-3, the V gene TRBV25-1; a possible D gene is TRBD1 (6 bases). Trimming cost V 3 bases and J 5 bases, with 18 bases left between them. Germline V gives CDR1 MGHDK, CDR2 SYGVNS. The CDR3 has 16 amino acids. The CDR3 is CASSDYNDRFIDTQYF. CDR3 coding DNA: TGTGCCAGCAGTGATTACAATGACAGGTTCATAGATACGCAGTATTTT.

This rearrangement joins TRBV9 to TRBJ2-1; the match to TRBD2 covers 8 bases. The CDR3 is 16 amino acids. J was trimmed by 6 bases and V by 4 bases; bases with no gene match: 12. Germline loops: CDR1 SGDLS, CDR2 YYNGEE. The CDR3 sequence: CASSPSPGTRVNEQFF. The CDR3 DNA sequence: TGTGCCAGCAGCCCCTCCCCGGGGACTAGGGTCAATGAGCAGTTCTTC.

This clone is a singleton in its sample. The chain employs TRBV14 and TRBJ2-4, with a tentative D call TRBD1 (6 bases). V lost 1 base and J 7 bases, leaving 11 bases between the germline ends. The germline V gene encodes CDR1 SGHDN and CDR2 FVKESK. There are 14 residues in the CDR3. The CDR3 bases are TGTGCCAGCAGCCAAGCAGGGGCGACGAACATTCAGTACTTC. It encodes CASSQAGATNIQYF.

This chain links TRBV19 with TRBJ2-5; D might be TRBD2 (6 bases). From germline, CDR1 is LNHDA and CDR2 SQIVND (reference sequence). Trimming shortened V by 3 bases and J by 5 bases, and 13 bases separated the two germline ends. This CDR3 contains 14 residues. CDR3 loop: CASSMGGKVETQYF. In DNA, the CDR3 is TGTGCCAGTAGTATGGGGGGTAAGGTCGAGACCCAGTACTTC. Full variable domain (remainder filled in from reference TRBV19 and TRBJ2-5): DGGITQSPKYLFRKEGQNVTLSCEQNLNHDAMYWYRQDPGQGLRLIYYSQIVNDFQKGDIAEGYSVSREKKESFPLTVTSAQKNPTAFYLCASSMGGKVETQYFGPGTRLLVL.

The table lists this clone with a count of one. The chain carries TRBV30 and TRBJ2-7; TRBD1 might be the D (6 bases). Trimming removed 7 bases at V and 3 bases at J, with 16 bases between. The CDR3 is 13 amino acids. CDR1 and CDR2 (germline): GTSNPN, SVGIG (reference sequence). The chain's CDR3 is CASTKQGNYEQYF. The CDR3 bases are TGTGCCTCAACAAAACAGGGCAACTACGAGCAGTACTTC.

The chain has TRBV6-6 and TRBJ1-5; no clear D gene. The germline V gene has CDR1 MNHNY and CDR2 SVGAGI (reference sequence). The CDR3 is 11 residues long. Between the trimmed V and J ends, which lost 7 bases and 5 bases, there was a span of 6 bases. For the CDR3, the DNA is TGTGCCAGCAACCGAGATCAGCCCCAGCATTTT. Translation: CASNRDQPQHF.

The genes are TRBV7-2 and TRBJ2-5; D not resolved. The CDR3 is 12 amino acids. The V gene lost 2 bases and the J gene lost 5 bases, with 6 bases spanning the gap. Per the germline V gene, CDR1 is SGHTA and CDR2 is FQGNSA. CDR3 loop: CASSLIPETQYF. CDR3 nucleotide sequence: TGTGCCAGCAGCTTAATCCCGGAGACCCAGTACTTC. Full variable domain (outside the CDR3, taken from reference TRBV7-2 and TRBJ2-5): GAGVSQSPSNKVTEKGKDVELRCDPISGHTALYWYRQSLGQGLEFLIYFQGNSAPDKSGLPSDRFSAERTGGSVSTLTIQRTQQEDSAVYLCASSLIPETQYFGPGTRLLVL.

The chain uses TRBV18 and TRBJ2-5; D possibly corresponds to TRBD1 (6 bases). The length of the CDR3 is 15 residues. CDR1 is KGHSH, CDR2 LQKENI, per germline. V was pared by 2 bases and J by 3 bases, with 13 bases between. The CDR3 sequence: CASSPNGQPEETQYF. For the CDR3, the DNA is TGTGCCAGCTCACCAAACGGACAGCCGGAAGAGACCCAGTACTTC.

This clone was counted only a few times. The V gene is TRBV7-3, the J gene TRBJ1-1; possibly TRBD1 for D (5 bases). V was shortened by 5 bases and J by 10 bases, with 11 bases between the two germline ends. The germline V gene has CDR1 SGHTA and CDR2 FQGTGA. The CDR3 consists of 11 residues. The CDR3 nucleotides read TGTGCCAGCAGCGATCGGGGGATAGCTTTCTTT. It specifies CASSDRGIAFF.